These 28 T cell receptor beta chains came from one sample sequenced in a study of early T cells in non-severe SARS-CoV-2 infection. One entry per CDR3 protein, called by TCRdb with MiXCR from the 5' RACE reads. The sample has roughly 20,000 distinct CDR3 sequences, roughly 6% seen once. The sample was whole blood. Receptor source: an adult who was a healthcare worker with PCR-confirmed SARS-CoV-2 infection or an uninfected control (not recorded which).

This clonotype was counted ten times or more. V usage is TRBV19 and J usage is TRBJ2-1; D possibly corresponds to TRBD2 (6 bases). Germline CDR1 reads LNHDA; CDR2 reads SQIVND (reference sequence). Trimming took 5 bases from V and 6 from J, leaving 14 bases between them. CDR3 length: 14 amino acids. CDR3 DNA sequence: TGTGCCAGTAGTTGGGGGGAGATCGGCAATGAGCAGTTCTTC. As protein: CASSWGEIGNEQFF.

This clonotype has at least ten counts. The J gene is TRBJ2-3, the V gene TRBV5-1; no definite D call. The germline CDR1 and CDR2 sequences are SGHRS and YFSETQ. The length of the CDR3 is 14 residues. V lost 4 bases, J lost 4 bases, and 13 bases lay in between. This chain's CDR3 is CASSPTSVADTQYF. The CDR3, as DNA: TGCGCCAGCAGCCCGACATCTGTCGCAGATACGCAGTATTTT.

This clonotype was counted at least ten times. The chain is built from TRBV5-4 and TRBJ2-1; D unclear. The CDR3 sequence is 13 residues long. V dropped 1 base and J dropped 9 bases, with 11 bases sitting between them. Germline loops: CDR1 SGHNT, CDR2 YYREEE (reference sequence). CDR3 sequence (DNA): TGTGCCAGCAGCTTGTGGGCGGCCGCTGAGCAGTTCTTC. It is translated as CASSLWAAAEQFF. The variable domain in full, completed from reference TRBV5-4 and TRBJ2-1, reads ETGVTQSPTHLIKTRGQQVTLRCSSQSGHNTVSWYQQALGQGPQFIFQYYREEENGRGNFPPRFSGLQFPNYSSELNVNALELDDSALYLCASSLWAAAEQFFGPGTRLTVL.

This clonotype ranks as medium-sized. The chain recombines TRBV4-2 with TRBJ2-6, with D maybe TRBD2 (5 bases). CDR3 length equals 17 residues. Germline CDR1 is LGHNA and CDR2 is YNFKEQ. V was trimmed by 0 bases and J by 0 bases, leaving 9 bases between them. The CDR3 DNA follows: TGTGCCAGCAGCCAAGATGGGGAGCTCTCTGGGGCCAACGTCCTGACTTTC. Amino acids: CASSQDGELSGANVLTF.

The sample holds many counts of this clonotype. This chain uses TRBV29-1 with TRBJ2-1; D is ambiguous. Germline CDR1 and CDR2: SQVTM and ANQGSEA. The CDR3 loop spans 13 amino acids. Trimming took 2 bases from V and 5 from J, leaving 10 bases between them. The CDR3 sequence is CSVERPPDNEQFF. In DNA, the CDR3 is TGCAGCGTTGAAAGACCACCAGACAATGAGCAGTTCTTC.

This chain uses TRBV19 with TRBJ2-7, with TRBD2 identical over 9 bases. Germline trimming cut 8 bases from V and 0 bases from J; bases unmatched to any gene: 2. The CDR3 is made up of 13 amino acids. The germline gives CDR1 LNHDA, CDR2 SQIVND (reference sequence). This chain's CDR3 is CASHSGSSYEQYF. The CDR3 coding sequence is TGTGCCAGTCATAGCGGGAGCTCCTACGAGCAGTACTTC.

This clonotype appeared many times. V and J are TRBV18 and TRBJ2-1, with D tentatively TRBD1 (5 bases). CDR3 size: 16 residues. Germline-derived CDR1 and CDR2 are KGHSH and LQKENI. The ends were cut back, 3 bases at V and 8 bases at J, with 20 bases in the middle. This chain's CDR3 is CASSPMNRSVMYEQFF. In nucleotides, the CDR3 is TGTGCCAGCTCACCCATGAACAGGAGCGTAATGTATGAGCAGTTCTTC. The variable domain in full, with the rest retrieved from reference TRBV18 and TRBJ2-1, is NAGVMQNPRHLVRRRGQEARLRCSPMKGHSHVYWYRQLPEEGLKFMVYLQKENIIDESGMPKERFSAEFPKEGPSILRIQQVVRGDSAAYFCASSPMNRSVMYEQFFGPGTRLTVL.

The V and J genes are TRBV29-1 and TRBJ1-1; D uncertain. The germline V gene encodes CDR1 SQVTM and CDR2 ANQGSEA. The CDR3 length is 13 residues. V was cut by 0 bases and J by 4 bases, with 9 bases left in between. CDR3 sequence (DNA): TGCAGCGTTGAAGAGTGGGGATCCACTGAAGCTTTCTTT. The encoded protein is CSVEEWGSTEAFF. Drawing the rest from reference TRBV29-1 and TRBJ1-1, the complete variable domain is SAVISQKPSRDICQRGTSLTIQCQVDSQVTMMFWYRQQPGQSLTLIATANQGSEATYESGFVIDKFPISRPNLTFSTLTVSNMSPEDSSIYLCSVEEWGSTEAFFGQGTRLTVV.

This clonotype was observed many times. V and J are TRBV10-3 and TRBJ1-2, with D hard to call. V dropped 7 bases and J dropped 2 bases, with 8 bases sitting between them. Germline V gene data show CDR1 as ENHRY and CDR2 as SYGVKD. The CDR3 runs 12 residues. The CDR3 nucleotides are TGTGCCATCAACGCGGAGAACTATGGCTACACCTTC. Amino acid sequence: CAINAENYGYTF.

The chain links TRBV19 to TRBJ2-1; 8 bases are a match to TRBD2. Losses at the gene ends were 5 bases for V and 2 bases for J; bases not matched to a gene: 8. The CDR3 is 16 residues long. The V gene's germline CDR1 is LNHDA and CDR2 SQIVND (reference sequence). The CDR3 sequence is CASSGSRLAPYNEQFF. The CDR3 nucleotides are TGTGCCAGTAGTGGATCTCGACTAGCGCCCTACAATGAGCAGTTCTTC.

In its sample, this clonotype was seen a few times. The chain employs TRBV20-1 and TRBJ1-4; no clear D. This CDR3 comprises 13 residues. Trimming pared 3 bases from V and 8 bases from J, leaving 13 bases between. Germline V lookup: CDR1 DFQATT, CDR2 SNEGSKA (reference sequence). CDR3: CSARDLEVEKLFF. DNA for the CDR3: TGCAGTGCTAGGGATCTGGAGGTAGAAAAACTGTTTTTT.

This clonotype was counted ten times or more. CDR3 protein: CASSLGGGDEAFF. For the CDR3, the DNA is TGTGCCAGCAGCTTAGGAGGAGGGGATGAAGCTTTCTTT. The chain combines TRBV7-9 with TRBJ1-1; possible D gene TRBD1, 5 bases. V dropped 1 base and J dropped 7 bases, with 10 bases sitting between them. The CDR3 sequence is 13 residues long. Per germline, CDR1 SEHNR and CDR2 FQNEAQ (reference sequence). Full variable domain (missing parts from reference TRBV7-9 and TRBJ1-1): DTGVSQNPRHKITKRGQNVTFRCDPISEHNRLYWYRQTLGQGPEFLTYFQNEAQLEKSRLLSDRFSAERPKGSFSTLEIQRTEQGDSAMYLCASSLGGGDEAFFGQGTRLTVV.

The CDR3: CATSTGLAGIKETQYF. The CDR3 DNA is TGCGCCACCTCAACAGGACTAGCGGGTATAAAAGAGACCCAGTACTTC. This chain connects TRBV5-1 to TRBJ2-5; TRBD2 aligns across 11 bases. Germline V gives CDR1 SGHRS, CDR2 YFSETQ. CDR3 length: 16 residues. Unmatched junction bases numbered 13, after V lost 9 bases and J lost 3 bases.

This clonotype was detected many times. V and J are TRBV7-9 and TRBJ2-2; D is ambiguous. V was pared by 2 bases and J by 6 bases, with 7 bases between. The CDR3 loop spans 13 amino acids. Germline CDR1 and CDR2: SEHNR and FQNEAQ (reference sequence). The CDR3 DNA reads TGTGCCAGCAGCTTATTCGCGGCCGGGGAGCTGTTTTTT. This encodes CASSLFAAGELFF.

This clonotype showed up many times. The chain carries TRBV2 and TRBJ1-6, with D unresolved. The CDR3 is 16 residues long. V was pared by 3 bases and J by 5 bases, with 14 bases between. Per germline, CDR1 SNHLY and CDR2 FYNNEI. CDR3 residues: CASSDWSKLDNSPLHF. The CDR3 region has the DNA TGTGCCAGCAGTGATTGGTCGAAATTGGATAATTCACCCCTCCACTTT.

The table lists this clonotype with many counts. V gene TRBV7-9 combines with J gene TRBJ2-5; 8 bases fit TRBD1. This CDR3 is built from 14 residues. Trimming removed 7 bases from V and 5 bases from J; junction bases left unmatched: 9. Per the germline V gene, CDR1 is SEHNR and CDR2 is FQNEAQ (reference sequence). This CDR3 reads CASKFRGPWETQYF. The CDR3 DNA sequence: TGTGCCAGCAAGTTCAGGGGGCCTTGGGAGACCCAGTACTTC.

This clonotype was seen ten or more times. The rearrangement joins TRBV4-1 to TRBJ2-7, with 10 bases identical to TRBD1. There are 16 residues in the CDR3. The germline V gene has CDR1 MGHRA and CDR2 YSYEKL. Trimming cost V 2 bases and J 7 bases; bases outside gene matches: 11. In DNA form, the CDR3 reads TGCGCCAGCAGCCAACCAAACCGGGACAGGGGTCGGGAGCAGTACTTC. As protein: CASSQPNRDRGREQYF.

This chain connects TRBV7-3 to TRBJ2-3; D might be TRBD1 or TRBD2, each matching 6 bases. The germline CDR1 and CDR2 sequences are SGHTA and FQGTGA. This CDR3 is built from 17 residues. V lost 4 bases, J lost 0 bases, and 17 bases lay in between. CDR3 region: CASSSDGGRASTDTQYF. For the CDR3, the DNA is TGTGCCAGCAGCTCCGATGGGGGGCGGGCTAGCACAGATACGCAGTATTTT.

This clonotype was seen a few times. CDR3: CASSFQQGHLTQYF. The CDR3 nucleotides read TGTGCCAGCAGCTTTCAACAGGGACATCTTACGCAGTATTTT. The chain is built from TRBV7-2 and TRBJ2-3, with D tentatively TRBD1 (6 bases). Trimming removed 3 bases at V and 8 bases at J, with 15 bases between. The CDR3 totals 14 residues. Germline lookup yields CDR1 SGHTA and CDR2 FQGNSA. Full variable domain (rest looked up from reference TRBV7-2 and TRBJ2-3): GAGVSQSPSNKVTEKGKDVELRCDPISGHTALYWYRQSLGQGLEFLIYFQGNSAPDKSGLPSDRFSAERTGGSVSTLTIQRTQQEDSAVYLCASSFQQGHLTQYFGPGTRLTVL.

This clonotype was counted many times. The rearrangement uses TRBV5-1 and TRBJ1-1, with TRBD1 matching 7 bases. The CDR3 contains 13 residues. Germline V lookup: CDR1 SGHRS, CDR2 YFSETQ. Trimming removed 4 bases from V and 2 bases from J; junction bases left unmatched: 2. The CDR3 loop reads CASSQGVNTEAFF. CDR3 coding DNA: TGCGCCAGCAGCCAGGGGGTAAACACTGAAGCTTTCTTT.

This clonotype was seen at least ten times. The rearrangement uses TRBV12-3 or TRBV12-4 and TRBJ2-1, with 8 nucleotides matching TRBD2. Germline trimming cut 0 bases from V and 7 bases from J; bases unmatched to any gene: 8. The CDR3 sequence is 16 residues long. CDR3 in amino acids: CASSLALAGGGNEQFF. CDR3 sequence (DNA): TGTGCCAGCAGTTTAGCGCTGGCGGGAGGAGGTAATGAGCAGTTCTTC.

The J gene is TRBJ1-4, the V gene TRBV20-1; D not resolved. Trimming removed 2 bases at V and 5 bases at J, with 3 bases between. Germline V lookup: CDR1 DFQATT, CDR2 SNEGSKA (reference sequence). The CDR3 loop spans 11 amino acids. CDR3 DNA sequence: TGCAGTGCTAGACTCAATGAAAAACTGTTTTTT. Translation gives CSARLNEKLFF.

This clonotype has ten or more counts. CDR3 nucleotide sequence: TGTGCCAGCAGCGAGACGGACAGGCCCTATGAAAAACTGTTTTTT. Residues: CASSETDRPYEKLFF. The chain couples TRBV9 to TRBJ1-4; 7 nucleotides line up with TRBD1. The CDR3 length is 15 residues. The J segment lost 6 bases and the V segment lost 3 bases, leaving 8 bases of the junction unmatched. Germline CDR1 and CDR2: SGDLS and YYNGEE.

This clonotype occurred many times. V usage is TRBV20-1 and J usage is TRBJ2-4; possibly TRBD1 or TRBD2 for D (6 bases each). The length of the CDR3 is 17 residues. Germline V gene lookup returns CDR1 DFQATT and CDR2 SNEGSKA (reference sequence). V lost 1 base to trimming and J lost 0 bases, with 16 bases between them. DNA for the CDR3: TGCAGTGCTAGAGTGGAGGGGGTGCAGTTAGCCAAAAACATTCAGTACTTC. Protein: CSARVEGVQLAKNIQYF.

In its sample, this clonotype was seen many times. The chain recombines TRBV29-1 with TRBJ2-7; the D call may be TRBD1 or TRBD2 (5 bases each). Trimming stripped 4 bases from V and 2 bases from J, with 12 bases between. The CDR3 runs 13 residues. Per germline, CDR1 SQVTM and CDR2 ANQGSEA. CDR3 sequence: CSVGGRETYEQYF. CDR3 DNA sequence: TGCAGCGTTGGCGGCAGGGAGACCTACGAGCAGTACTTC.

In this sample, this clonotype turned up many times. The rearrangement links TRBV2 to TRBJ2-6; D gene ambiguous. The length of the CDR3 is 15 residues. The germline CDR1 and CDR2 sequences are SNHLY and FYNNEI. V was shortened by 1 base and J by 0 bases, with 4 bases between the two germline ends. CDR3 sequence: CASSEVRSGANVLTF. CDR3 sequence (DNA): TGTGCCAGCAGTGAAGTCCGCTCTGGGGCCAACGTCCTGACTTTC.

This clonotype was counted a few times. J is TRBJ2-5 and V is TRBV10-2; D is ambiguous. The V end was cut by 4 bases, the J end by 2 bases, with 2 bases between. Germline V CDR1 and CDR2: WSHSY, SAAADI. This CDR3 region has 11 residues. The CDR3 protein is CASSAQETQYF. Written as DNA, the CDR3 is TGCGCCAGCAGTGCGCAAGAGACCCAGTACTTC.

Many counts were recorded for this clonotype. The V call is TRBV29-1, the J call TRBJ1-1; D is perhaps TRBD1 (5 bases). The CDR3 loop spans 13 amino acids. Germline V lookup: CDR1 SQVTM, CDR2 ANQGSEA. Trimming took 8 bases from V and 5 from J, leaving 18 bases between them. The CDR3 DNA is TGCAGCTCTTGGTCCGGGGGTGGGACTGAAGCTTTCTTT. This encodes CSSWSGGGTEAFF.